A single sample is the source of the 29 T cell receptor beta chains below, sequenced in a study of molecular identifiers for immune sequencing clone quantification. Via MiXCR, TCRdb re-called the PCR reads, giving one row per CDR3 protein. The sample records 60,000 to 70,000 distinct CDR3 sequences, around a sixth being singletons. Sequenced material: naive CD8+ T cells from blood, with Jurkat cell RNA spiked in. As for subset: FACS-sorted CD8+CD4-CCR7+CD45RA+ naive T cells. These receptors were collected from a human donor in good health. Some libraries in this study had Jurkat cell RNA spiked in.

The CDR3 coding sequence is TGTGCCAGCGCGACAGACTTGGGCAATCAGCCCCAGCATTTT. Amino acid sequence: CASATDLGNQPQHF. The rearrangement uses TRBV6-1 and TRBJ1-5; the D gene is possibly TRBD1 (5 bases). Between the trimmed V and J ends, which lost 8 bases and 2 bases, there was a span of 13 bases. CDR1 is MNHNS and CDR2 is SASEGT in the germline V gene. The CDR3 has 14 amino acids.

This clonotype was seen repeatedly, ten times or more. A much larger clone differs by one base, so this may be a read error. V is TRBV4-1 and J is TRBJ2-7, with 9 bases identical to TRBD1. There are 14 residues in the CDR3. The germline V gene has CDR1 MGHRA and CDR2 YSYEKL. The CDR3 coding sequence is TGCGCCTGCAGCCAACGGACAGGGGATTACGAGCAGTACTTC. This sequence encodes CACSQRTGDYEQYF.

This chain links TRBV11-1 with TRBJ2-7; D is ambiguous. Trimming shortened V by 2 bases and J by 3 bases, and 14 bases separated the two germline ends. This CDR3 has 15 amino acids. Germline CDR1 is SGHAT and CDR2 is FQDESV (reference sequence). CDR3 sequence reads: CASSLRSHALYEQYF. CDR3 nucleotides: TGTGCCAGCAGCTTACGGTCGCATGCCCTCTACGAGCAGTACTTC.

Remarks on this clonotype: Given a much more abundant clone one base away, this may be a read error. The chain combines TRBV24-1 with TRBJ2-1; D may be TRBD2 (6 bases). CDR3 length: 16 residues. Germline V lookup: CDR1 KGHDR, CDR2 SFDVKD. Deletions cut 4 bases from V and 5 bases from J, with 17 bases between. The CDR3 DNA reads as TGTGCCACCAGTGACCCCCGGGACTGGGGCAACAATGAGCAGTTCTTC. Its protein is CATSDPRDWGNNEQFF.

The table lists this clonotype with many counts. The V gene is TRBV7-8, the J gene TRBJ1-5; possible D gene TRBD1, 6 bases. Germline V lookup: CDR1 SGHVS, CDR2 FQNEAQ. This CDR3 has 16 residues. Trimming stripped 1 base from V and 2 bases from J, with 12 bases between. CDR3 sequence (DNA): TGTGCCAGCAGCTTAGACAGGGTTATGGGCAATCAGCCCCAGCATTTT. Its translation is CASSLDRVMGNQPQHF.

This clonotype was detected a few times. V gene TRBV21-1 combines with J gene TRBJ2-1; the tabulated D call, TRBD2, remains unverified against the DNA. TRBV21-1 is an annotated pseudogene. The CDR3 totals 16 residues. CDR3 residues: CASSTGSGRFCNEQFF. CDR3 sequence (DNA): TGTGCCAGCAGCACAGGTAGCGGGAGGTTCTGCAATGAGCAGTTCTTC.

This clonotype was recorded many times. CDR3 sequence reads: CASSSTGMNTEAFF. The CDR3 bases are TGTGCCAGCAGCTCCACAGGGATGAACACTGAAGCTTTCTTT. The chain employs TRBV7-3 and TRBJ1-1; TRBD1 is a possible D gene (6 bases). Germline-derived CDR1 and CDR2 are SGHTA and FQGTGA. Between the trimmed V and J ends, which lost 4 bases and 0 bases, there was a span of 9 bases. This CDR3 is built from 14 residues.

In this sample, this clonotype turned up many times. CDR3 in amino acids: CASSQASYEQYF. The CDR3 coding sequence is TGTGCCAGCAGCCAGGCCTCCTACGAGCAGTACTTC. This chain connects TRBV3-1 to TRBJ2-7; D not certain. Germline CDR1 LGHDT, CDR2 YNNKEL (reference sequence). Trimming pared 3 bases from V and 0 bases from J, leaving 3 bases between. The CDR3 is 12 amino acids.

This clonotype was seen ten or more times. The chain uses TRBV6-1 and TRBJ1-3; 7 nucleotides agree with TRBD1. CDR3 length: 17 amino acids. Per germline, CDR1 MNHNS and CDR2 SASEGT. V was clipped by 2 bases and J by 0 bases; unmatched bases: 7. CDR3 DNA: TGTGCCAGCAGTGAAAGCCCCGGGACAGTCTCTGGAAACACCATATATTTT. Protein: CASSESPGTVSGNTIYF.

The rearrangement joins TRBV11-2 to TRBJ2-6; weak D call: TRBD1 (6 bases). The germline gives CDR1 SGHAT, CDR2 FQNNGV. The CDR3 has 16 amino acids. With 5 bases removed from V and 2 bases from J, the gap between germline ends came to 13 bases. The CDR3 DNA reads TGTGCCAGCAGCGGTACAGGGCTAACTGGGGCCAACGTCCTGACTTTC. Translating gives CASSGTGLTGANVLTF.

The sample holds many counts of this clonotype. CDR3 protein: CASSYAGGLYEQFF. The CDR3 nucleotides are TGTGCCAGCAGTTACGCGGGAGGGTTGTATGAGCAGTTCTTC. The V and J genes are TRBV6-6 and TRBJ2-1; 9 nucleotides match TRBD2. CDR3 length: 14 amino acids. V gave up 2 bases and J gave up 8 bases; unmatched junction bases: 4. The germline V gene has CDR1 MNHNY and CDR2 SVGAGI (reference sequence).

This clonotype was counted at least ten times. The chain links TRBV4-3 to TRBJ2-3; D not certain. Per the germline V gene, CDR1 is LGHNA and CDR2 is YSLEER. The CDR3 runs 14 residues. Deletions cut 4 bases from V and 3 bases from J, with 11 bases between. The CDR3: CASSRNSFTDTQYF. In nucleotides, the CDR3 is TGCGCCAGCAGCCGGAATAGTTTTACAGATACGCAGTATTTT.

There are a few counts of this clonotype. Given a much more abundant clone one base away, this may be a read error. This chain joins TRBV28 and TRBJ2-3, with a weak D call TRBD1 (6 bases). Germline V gene lookup returns CDR1 MDHEN and CDR2 SYDVKM. The CDR3 is 15 residues long. V was cut by 7 bases and J by 6 bases, with 20 bases left in between. The CDR3 DNA is TGTGCCAGCAATCCCAGTAGGGGGAATTGGGATACGCAGTATTTT. It specifies CASNPSRGNWDTQYF.

As concerns this clonotype: A much larger clone lies a single base off, so this may be a read error. The chain couples TRBV7-9 to TRBJ1-4, with D unclear. Germline V gene data show CDR1 as SEHNR and CDR2 as FQNEAQ (reference sequence). Trimming removed 0 bases at V and 7 bases at J, with 15 bases between. CDR3 length: 16 residues. The CDR3 spells CASSLANGGKTEKLFF. The CDR3 nucleotides read TGTGCCAGCAGCTTAGCAAACGGAGGGAAGACTGAAAAACTGTTTTTT.

This clonotype has a count of ten or more. The chain has TRBV7-9 and TRBJ1-1; the D is unclear. Germline V lookup: CDR1 SEHNR, CDR2 FQNEAQ (reference sequence). This CDR3 has 13 residues. V gave up 6 bases and J gave up 0 bases, with 8 bases separating them. The CDR3 reads CASSGRMNTEAFF. The CDR3 DNA is TGTGCCAGCAGTGGACGGATGAACACTGAAGCTTTCTTT.

Of note for this clonotype: A much larger clone sits a single nucleotide away, making a read error possible. The chain links TRBV4-2 to TRBJ2-3; D uncertain. This CDR3 contains 16 residues. With 1 base removed from V and 3 bases from J, the gap between germline ends came to 14 bases. Per germline, CDR1 LGHNA and CDR2 YNFKEQ. CDR3 sequence reads: CASSQVGSYTTDTQYF. The CDR3 bases are TGTGCCAGCAGCCAAGTGGGCTCCTACACGACAGATACGCAGTATTTT.

A few counts support this clonotype. The J gene is TRBJ2-7, the V gene TRBV3-1; D not certain. The V gene lost 0 bases and the J gene lost 9 bases, with 18 bases spanning the gap. The length of the CDR3 is 15 residues. Germline V lookup: CDR1 LGHDT, CDR2 YNNKEL (reference sequence). DNA of the CDR3: TGTGCCAGCAGCCAAGATTCAACACCCGGTATGGGGCAGTACTTC. It translates to CASSQDSTPGMGQYF.

With regard to this clonotype: A read error is possible here, since a much larger clone lies one base away. The chain carries TRBV19 and TRBJ1-2, with D tentatively TRBD1 (5 bases). This CDR3 contains 14 residues. Trimming left V 7 bases short and J 6 bases short, with 18 bases between. Germline V gene lookup returns CDR1 LNHDA and CDR2 SQIVND (reference sequence). CDR3 amino acids: CASTTRGVGDGYTF. The CDR3 DNA reads as TGTGCCAGTACCACGCGGGGGGTTGGCGATGGCTACACCTTC.

This clonotype was seen at least ten times. The chain uses TRBV24-1 and TRBJ2-3, with 9 bases that match TRBD2. J gave up 5 bases and V 9 bases, and 8 bases lay outside the gene matches. CDR3 length: 14 amino acids. The germline V gene has CDR1 KGHDR and CDR2 SFDVKD. Here the CDR3 reads CATSAGGPEDTQYF. Written as DNA, the CDR3 is TGTGCCACCTCTGCGGGAGGGCCTGAAGATACGCAGTATTTT.

Many counts were recorded for this clonotype. The CDR3 sequence is CASSSGRGNGANVLTF. As DNA, the CDR3 is TGTGCCAGCAGCTCTGGGAGGGGTAACGGGGCCAACGTCCTGACTTTC. The chain has TRBV7-8 and TRBJ2-6; 7 nucleotides match TRBD2. The CDR3 contains 16 residues. V lost 4 bases to trimming and J lost 4 bases; unmatched junction nucleotides: 7. In germline, CDR1 is SGHVS, CDR2 FQNEAQ.

This clonotype was counted at least ten times. This sequence joins TRBV27 and TRBJ1-2; D not certain. Per the germline V gene, CDR1 is MNHEY and CDR2 is SMNVEV (reference sequence). CDR3 length: 13 amino acids. Trimming removed 5 bases at V and 5 bases at J, with 12 bases between. The CDR3 loop reads CASSIHREYGYTF. In nucleotides, the CDR3 is TGTGCCAGCAGTATCCACAGAGAATATGGCTACACCTTC.

Notes on this clonotype: A junction boundary mismatches the germline segment, possibly from a read error. The gene calls are TRBV12-3 or TRBV12-4 and TRBJ2-5; D remains unclear. CDR3 length equals 11 residues. The CDR3 DNA reads as TGTGCCGGCAGTTTAGGGGAGACCCAGTACTTC. Amino acid sequence: CAGSLGETQYF.

This clonotype was seen only a few times. With a much larger clone just one base away, this may be a read error. This chain joins TRBV25-1 and TRBJ1-5; D is possibly TRBD1 (5 bases). Germline CDR1 and CDR2: MGHDK and SYGVNS. The length of the CDR3 is 13 residues. V was pared by 4 bases and J by 7 bases, with 11 bases between. CDR3 sequence reads: CASSGGGGQPQHF. Here the CDR3 DNA reads TGTGCCAGCAGTGGGGGGGGGGGACAGCCCCAGCATTTT.

This clonotype was detected many times. The chain combines TRBV6-6 with TRBJ2-7; TRBD2 agrees at 8 bases. V shed 0 bases and J 9 bases; nucleotides not matched to a gene: 10. CDR1 and CDR2 from the germline V gene are MNHNY and SVGAGI (reference sequence). This CDR3 is 15 amino acids long. Written as DNA, the CDR3 is TGTGCCAGCAGTTACTCGAATGCGGGAGGCCACGTGCAGTACTTC. Translating gives CASSYSNAGGHVQYF.

This clonotype came up many times. The rearrangement uses TRBV27 and TRBJ2-3; tentative D call: TRBD2 (5 bases). This CDR3 contains 15 residues. CDR1 and CDR2 from the germline V gene are MNHEY and SMNVEV (reference sequence). V dropped 2 bases and J dropped 0 bases, with 9 bases sitting between them. Here the CDR3 DNA reads TGTGCCAGCAGTTTAACTAGAACTAGCACAGATACGCAGTATTTT. Its protein is CASSLTRTSTDTQYF.

The sample holds many counts of this clonotype. V and J are TRBV4-3 and TRBJ1-4; D is possibly TRBD1 (5 bases). The germline CDR1 and CDR2 sequences are LGHNA and YSLEER. V shed 0 bases and J shed 12 bases, with 32 bases lying between them. This CDR3 has 20 amino acids. The CDR3 here is CASSQDLGMGPEKLVKELFF. CDR3 in DNA: TGCGCCAGCAGCCAAGATTTAGGGATGGGACCCGAAAAACTGGTGAAGGAACTGTTTTTT.

Points on this clonotype: A much more abundant neighbour one base away suggests this may be a read error. As the CDR3 is not closed by the conserved phenylalanine or tryptophan, this likely results from a read error. CDR3 sequence reads: CAWRPRGGITEAFL. The CDR3 bases are TGTGCCTGGAGACCGAGAGGGGGAATCACTGAAGCTTTCCTT. The chain combines TRBV30 with TRBJ1-1; TRBD1 is a possible D gene (6 bases). This CDR3 is built from 14 residues. The V gene's germline CDR1 is GTSNPN and CDR2 SVGIG (reference sequence). V was shortened by 3 bases and J by 4 bases, with 15 bases between the two germline ends.

This clonotype was picked up many times. This sequence joins TRBV29-1 and TRBJ2-6; 8 nucleotides match TRBD2. The CDR3 is 17 amino acids. J lost 4 bases, V lost 7 bases, and 15 bases had no gene match. Germline lookup yields CDR1 SQVTM and CDR2 ANQGSEA. CDR3 residues: CSAETGTSGIGANVLTF. The CDR3 coding sequence is TGCAGCGCAGAGACCGGGACTAGTGGGATAGGGGCCAACGTCCTGACTTTC.

Note on this clonotype: This could be a read error, since a much larger clone is one nucleotide away. V and J are TRBV30 and TRBJ2-7; unclear D gene. The CDR3 runs 12 residues. CDR1 and CDR2 from the germline V gene are GTSNPN and SVGIG (reference sequence). Trimming shortened V by 0 bases and J by 3 bases, and 6 bases separated the two germline ends. The CDR3 region has the DNA TGTGCCTGGAGTGTATTCAGCTACGAGCAGTACTTC. This gives the protein CAWSVFSYEQYF.